The source of this T cell receptor (beta chain) is a study of blood T cell repertoires in COVID-19. Germline-derived CDR1 and CDR2 are GTSNPN and SVGIG (reference sequence). Trimming stripped 0 bases from V and 0 bases from J, with 7 bases between. The CDR3 contains 14 residues. Participant-given clinical history determined each cohort assignment. The table came from immunoSEQ multiplex PCR; TCRdb's copy has only in-frame clones and leaves some out. Here the sample spans a few hundred thousand clones, approximately 90% being singletons. This clone was counted a single time. This sequence joins TRBV30 and TRBJ2-3; D is unresolved. Sequenced sample: PBMCs or T cells enriched from blood (not recorded which). This TCR derives from a young man who had recovered from COVID-19. The CDR3 here is CAWSVLSSTDTQYF. CDR3 bases: TGTGCCTGGAGTGTACTGAGTAGCACAGATACGCAGTATTTT. The full variable domain, with the rest looked up from reference TRBV30 and TRBJ2-3, is SQTIHQWPATLVQPVGSPLSLECTVEGTSNPNLYWYRQAAGRGLQLLFYSVGIGQISSEVPQNLSASRPQDRQFILSSKKLLLSDSGFYLCAWSVLSSTDTQYFGPGTRLTVL.